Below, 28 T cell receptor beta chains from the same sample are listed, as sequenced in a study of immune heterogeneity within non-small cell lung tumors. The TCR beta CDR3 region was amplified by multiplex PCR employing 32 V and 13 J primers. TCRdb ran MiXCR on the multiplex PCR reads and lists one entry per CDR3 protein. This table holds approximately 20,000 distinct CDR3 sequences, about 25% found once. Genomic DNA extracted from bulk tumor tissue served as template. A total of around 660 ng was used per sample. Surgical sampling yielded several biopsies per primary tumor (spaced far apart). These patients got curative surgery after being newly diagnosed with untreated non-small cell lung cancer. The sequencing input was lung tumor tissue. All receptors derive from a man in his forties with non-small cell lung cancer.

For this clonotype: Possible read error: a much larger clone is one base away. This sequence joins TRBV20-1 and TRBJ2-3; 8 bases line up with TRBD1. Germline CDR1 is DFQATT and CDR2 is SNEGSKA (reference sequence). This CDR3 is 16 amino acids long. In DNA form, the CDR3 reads TGCAGTGCTAGAAGGTTTCGGACAGGGCAGTCAGAAACGCAGTATTTT. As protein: CSARRFRTGQSETQYF.

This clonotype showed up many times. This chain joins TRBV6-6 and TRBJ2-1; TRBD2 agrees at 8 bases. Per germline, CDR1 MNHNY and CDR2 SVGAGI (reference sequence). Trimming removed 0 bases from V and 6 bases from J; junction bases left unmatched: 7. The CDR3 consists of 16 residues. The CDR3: CASSYSSGLAGNEQFF. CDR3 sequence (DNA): TGTGCCAGCAGTTACTCTTCCGGACTAGCCGGCAATGAGCAGTTCTTC.

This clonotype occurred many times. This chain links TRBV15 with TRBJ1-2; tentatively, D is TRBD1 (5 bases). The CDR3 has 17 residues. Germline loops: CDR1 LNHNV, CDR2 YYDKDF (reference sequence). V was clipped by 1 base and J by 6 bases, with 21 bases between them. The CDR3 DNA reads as TGTGCCACCAGCAGAGGACCTGGGACCCGCAGGCTGGATGGCTACACCTTC. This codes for CATSRGPGTRRLDGYTF. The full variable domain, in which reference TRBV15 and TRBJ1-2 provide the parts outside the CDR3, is DAMVIQNPRYQVTQFGKPVTLSCSQTLNHNVMYWYQQKSSQAPKLLFHYYDKDFNNEADTPDNFQSRRPNTSFCFLDIRSPGLGDTAMYLCATSRGPGTRRLDGYTFGSGTRLTVV.

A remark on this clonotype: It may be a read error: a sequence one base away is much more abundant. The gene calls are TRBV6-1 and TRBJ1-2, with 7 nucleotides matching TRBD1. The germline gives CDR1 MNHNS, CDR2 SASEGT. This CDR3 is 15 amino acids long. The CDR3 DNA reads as TGTGCCAGCAAAAAAACCGGGACAGAGGCCTATGGCTACGCCTTC. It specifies CASKKTGTEAYGYAF.

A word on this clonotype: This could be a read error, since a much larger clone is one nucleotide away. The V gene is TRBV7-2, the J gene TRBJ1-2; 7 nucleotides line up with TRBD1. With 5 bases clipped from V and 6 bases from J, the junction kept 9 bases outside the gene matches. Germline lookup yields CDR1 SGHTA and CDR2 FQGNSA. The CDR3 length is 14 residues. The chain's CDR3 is CASSPSTGDHGYTF. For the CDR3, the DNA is TGTGCCAGCAGCCCTTCTACAGGGGACCATGGCTACACCTTC.

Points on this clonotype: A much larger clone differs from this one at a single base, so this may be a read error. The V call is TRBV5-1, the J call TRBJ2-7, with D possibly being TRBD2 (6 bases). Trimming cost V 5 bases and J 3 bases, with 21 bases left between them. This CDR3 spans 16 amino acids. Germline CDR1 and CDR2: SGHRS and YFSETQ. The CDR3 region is CASRHPSLSGDYEQYF. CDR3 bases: TGCGCCAGCAGGCATCCTAGCCTTAGCGGAGACTACGAGCAGTACTTC. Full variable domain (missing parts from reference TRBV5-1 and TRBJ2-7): KAGVTQTPRYLIKTRGQQVTLSCSPISGHRSVSWYQQTPGQGLQFLFEYFSETQRNKGNFPGRFSGRQFSNSRSEMNVSTLELGDSALYLCASRHPSLSGDYEQYFGPGTRLTVT.

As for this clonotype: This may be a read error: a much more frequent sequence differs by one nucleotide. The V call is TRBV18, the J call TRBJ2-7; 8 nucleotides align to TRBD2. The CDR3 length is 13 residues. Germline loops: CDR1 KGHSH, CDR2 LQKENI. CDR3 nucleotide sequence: TGTGCCAGATCACCGGGGGGGTCCTACGAGCAGTACTTC. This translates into CARSPGGSYEQYF.

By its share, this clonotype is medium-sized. The CDR3 reads CASSSWGNSNQPQHF. The CDR3 nucleotides read TGTGCCAGCAGTTCGTGGGGTAATAGCAATCAGCCCCAGCATTTT. The rearrangement joins TRBV12-3 or TRBV12-4 to TRBJ1-5, with unresolved D. Trimming cost V 4 bases and J 0 bases, with 10 bases left between them. There are 15 residues in the CDR3.

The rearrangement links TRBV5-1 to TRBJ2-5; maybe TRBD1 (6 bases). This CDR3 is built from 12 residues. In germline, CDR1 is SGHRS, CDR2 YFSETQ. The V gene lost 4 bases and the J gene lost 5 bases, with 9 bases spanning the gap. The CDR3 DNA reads TGCGCCAGCAGCCACCAGGGGGAGACCCAGTACTTC. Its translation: CASSHQGETQYF.

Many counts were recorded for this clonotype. The CDR3 reads CASSQAGNSRNEQFF. The CDR3 DNA reads TGTGCCAGCAGCCAAGCGGGAAACTCGAGAAATGAGCAGTTCTTC. The chain joins TRBV11-2 to TRBJ2-1, with 7 bases fitting TRBD2. J gave up 7 bases and V 5 bases, and 11 bases lay outside the gene matches. The germline CDR1 and CDR2 sequences are SGHAT and FQNNGV. The CDR3 spans 15 residues.

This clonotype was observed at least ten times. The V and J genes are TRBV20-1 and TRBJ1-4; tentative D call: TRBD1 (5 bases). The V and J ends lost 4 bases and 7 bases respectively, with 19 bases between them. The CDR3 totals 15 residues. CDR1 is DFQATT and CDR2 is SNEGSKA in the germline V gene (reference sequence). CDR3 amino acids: CSANPGRGLSEKLFF. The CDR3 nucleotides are TGCAGTGCTAATCCGGGACGGGGTTTATCTGAAAAACTGTTTTTT.

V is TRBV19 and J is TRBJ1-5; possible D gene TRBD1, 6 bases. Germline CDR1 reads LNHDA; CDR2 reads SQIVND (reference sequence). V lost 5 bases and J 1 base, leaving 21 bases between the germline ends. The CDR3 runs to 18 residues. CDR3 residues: CASSPTYLTGLSNQPQHF. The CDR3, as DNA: TGTGCCAGTAGTCCGACCTACCTAACAGGGCTCAGCAATCAGCCCCAGCATTTT.

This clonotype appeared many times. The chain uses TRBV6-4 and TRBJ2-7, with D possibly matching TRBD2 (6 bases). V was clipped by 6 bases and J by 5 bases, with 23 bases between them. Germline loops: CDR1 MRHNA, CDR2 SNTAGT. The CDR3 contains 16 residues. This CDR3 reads CASRTPPGVQFHEQYF. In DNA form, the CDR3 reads TGTGCCAGCAGGACCCCTCCGGGAGTGCAGTTCCACGAGCAGTACTTC.

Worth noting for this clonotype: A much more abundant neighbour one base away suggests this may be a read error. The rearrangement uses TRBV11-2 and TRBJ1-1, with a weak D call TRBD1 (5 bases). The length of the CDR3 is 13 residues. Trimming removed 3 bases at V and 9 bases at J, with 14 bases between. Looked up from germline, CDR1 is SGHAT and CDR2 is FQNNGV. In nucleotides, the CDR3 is TGTGCCAGCAGCTTTGAAAGGGGAAGTAAAGCTTTCTTT. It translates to CASSFERGSKAFF.

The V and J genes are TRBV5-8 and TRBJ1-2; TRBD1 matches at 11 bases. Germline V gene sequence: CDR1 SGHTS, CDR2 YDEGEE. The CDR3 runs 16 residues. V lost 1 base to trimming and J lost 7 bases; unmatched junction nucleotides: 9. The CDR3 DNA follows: TGTGCCAGCAGCTTGTATCCAGGACAGGGGGCAGGTGGCTACACCTTC. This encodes CASSLYPGQGAGGYTF.

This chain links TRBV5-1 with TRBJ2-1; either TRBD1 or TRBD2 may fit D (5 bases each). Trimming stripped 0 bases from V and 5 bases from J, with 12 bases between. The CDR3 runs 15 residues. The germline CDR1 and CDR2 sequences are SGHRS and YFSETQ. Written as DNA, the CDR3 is TGCGCCAGCAGCTTGGGCTCTGGGGGACACAATGAGCAGTTCTTC. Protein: CASSLGSGGHNEQFF. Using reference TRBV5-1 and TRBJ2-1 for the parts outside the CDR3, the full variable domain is KAGVTQTPRYLIKTRGQQVTLSCSPISGHRSVSWYQQTPGQGLQFLFEYFSETQRNKGNFPGRFSGRQFSNSRSEMNVSTLELGDSALYLCASSLGSGGHNEQFFGPGTRLTVL.

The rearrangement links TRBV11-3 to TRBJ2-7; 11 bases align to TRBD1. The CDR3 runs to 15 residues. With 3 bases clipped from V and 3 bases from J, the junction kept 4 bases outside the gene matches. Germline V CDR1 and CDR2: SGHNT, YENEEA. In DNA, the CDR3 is TGTGCCAGCAGCTTGCCGGGACAGGGGGTCTACGAGCAGTACTTC. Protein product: CASSLPGQGVYEQYF.

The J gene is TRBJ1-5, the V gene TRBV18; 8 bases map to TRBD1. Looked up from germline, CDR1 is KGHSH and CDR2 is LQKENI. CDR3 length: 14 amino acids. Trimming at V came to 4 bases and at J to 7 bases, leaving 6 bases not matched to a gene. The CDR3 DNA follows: TGTGCCAGCTCACTTGGACAGGGCCACCAGCCCCAGCATTTT. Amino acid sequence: CASSLGQGHQPQHF.

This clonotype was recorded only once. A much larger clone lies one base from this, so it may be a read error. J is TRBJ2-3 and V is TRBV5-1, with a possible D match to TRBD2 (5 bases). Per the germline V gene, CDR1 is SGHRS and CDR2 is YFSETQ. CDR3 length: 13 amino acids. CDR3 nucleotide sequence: TGCGCCAGCAGCTTGGCCCTTCGGGATAAGCAGTATTTT. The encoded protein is CASSLALRDKQYF.

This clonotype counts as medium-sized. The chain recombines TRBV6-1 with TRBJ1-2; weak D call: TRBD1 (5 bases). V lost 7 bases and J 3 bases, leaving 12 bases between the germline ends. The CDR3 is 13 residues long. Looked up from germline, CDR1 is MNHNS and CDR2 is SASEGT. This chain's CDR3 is CASMTVGHYGYTF. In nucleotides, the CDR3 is TGTGCCAGCATGACCGTGGGACACTATGGCTACACCTTC.

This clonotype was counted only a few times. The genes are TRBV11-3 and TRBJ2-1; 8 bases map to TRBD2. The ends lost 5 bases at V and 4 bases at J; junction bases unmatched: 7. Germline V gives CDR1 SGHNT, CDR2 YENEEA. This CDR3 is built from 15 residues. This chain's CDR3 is CASSPIAGSYNEQFF. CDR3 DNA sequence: TGTGCCAGCAGCCCGATAGCGGGATCGTACAATGAGCAGTTCTTC.

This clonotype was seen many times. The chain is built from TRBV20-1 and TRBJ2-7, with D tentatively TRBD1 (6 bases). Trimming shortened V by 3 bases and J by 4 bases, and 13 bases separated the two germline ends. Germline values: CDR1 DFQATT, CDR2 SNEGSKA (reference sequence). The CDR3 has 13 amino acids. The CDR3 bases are TGCAGTGCTAGGTCCGGGACACTATACGAGCAGTACTTC. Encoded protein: CSARSGTLYEQYF.

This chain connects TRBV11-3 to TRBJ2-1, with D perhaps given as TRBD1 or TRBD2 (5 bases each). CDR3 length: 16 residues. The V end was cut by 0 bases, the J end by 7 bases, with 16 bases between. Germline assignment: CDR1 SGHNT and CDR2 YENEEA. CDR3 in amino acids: CASSLDGGEVLNEQFF. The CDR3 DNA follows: TGTGCCAGCAGCTTAGATGGGGGAGAGGTTTTGAATGAGCAGTTCTTC. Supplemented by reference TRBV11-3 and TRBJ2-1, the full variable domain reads EAGVVQSPRYKIIEKKQPVAFWCNPISGHNTLYWYLQNLGQGPELLIRYENEEAVDDSQLPKDRFSAERLKGVDSTLKIQPAELGDSAVYLCASSLDGGEVLNEQFFGPGTRLTVL.

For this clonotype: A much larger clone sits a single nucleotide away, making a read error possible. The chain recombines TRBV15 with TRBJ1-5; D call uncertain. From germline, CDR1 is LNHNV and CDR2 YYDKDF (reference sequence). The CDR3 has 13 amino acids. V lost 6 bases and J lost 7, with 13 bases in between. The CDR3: CATRLSGRQPQHF. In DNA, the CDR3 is TGTGCCACCAGATTGTCGGGCCGGCAGCCCCAGCATTTT.

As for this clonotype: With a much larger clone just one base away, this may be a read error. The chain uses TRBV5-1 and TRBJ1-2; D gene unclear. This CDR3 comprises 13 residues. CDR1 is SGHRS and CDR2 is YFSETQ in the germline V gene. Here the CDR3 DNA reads TGCGCCAGCAGCTTGGATGGCAGCACTGGCCACACCTTC. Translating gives CASSLDGSTGHTF.

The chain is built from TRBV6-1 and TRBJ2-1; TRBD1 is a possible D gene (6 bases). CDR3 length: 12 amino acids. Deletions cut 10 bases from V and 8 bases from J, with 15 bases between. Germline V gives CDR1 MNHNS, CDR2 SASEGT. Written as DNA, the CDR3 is TGTGCCACCAGGGGAGCGCGCGATGAGCAGTTCTTC. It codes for CATRGARDEQFF.

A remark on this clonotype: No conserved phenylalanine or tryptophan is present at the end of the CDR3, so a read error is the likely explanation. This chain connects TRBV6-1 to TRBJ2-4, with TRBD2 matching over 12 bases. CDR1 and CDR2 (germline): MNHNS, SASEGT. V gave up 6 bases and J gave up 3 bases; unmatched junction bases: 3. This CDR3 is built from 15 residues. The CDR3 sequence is CASRRLAGVKNIQYL. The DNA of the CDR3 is TGTGCCAGCAGGAGACTAGCGGGAGTCAAAAACATTCAGTACTTG.

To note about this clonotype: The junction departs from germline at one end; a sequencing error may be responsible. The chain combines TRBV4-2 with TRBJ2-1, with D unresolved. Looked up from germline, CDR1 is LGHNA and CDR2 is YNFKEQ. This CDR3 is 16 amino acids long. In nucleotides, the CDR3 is TGTGCCAGCAGCCAAGAATTTGTAGGGTCCTACAATGATCAGTTCTTC. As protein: CASSQEFVGSYNDQFF.